Each of the 8 T cell receptor beta chains below was sequenced from the same sample in a study of patients and donors after allogeneic stem cell transplantation. TCRdb itself ran the RT-PCR reads through MiXCR, one entry per CDR3 protein. The sample contains fewer than 250,000 distinct CDR3 sequences, roughly 15% of which appear only once. The sequenced sample was blood, either unsorted or a sorted T cell fraction (not recorded which). These receptors were collected from a human donor who was either an allogeneic HSCT recipient or a stem cell or donor lymphocyte infusion donor (not recorded which). It is not recorded whose cells these are; they may come from a transplant donor.

The V and J genes are TRBV5-6 and TRBJ2-1, with D unclear. This CDR3 has 15 residues. Germline V gene lookup returns CDR1 SGHDT and CDR2 YYEEEE. Trimming left V 0 bases short and J 0 bases short, with 7 bases between. The DNA for the CDR3 is TGTGCCAGCAGCTTGGCCGGAGTCTCCTACAATGAGCAGTTCTTC. It yields the protein CASSLAGVSYNEQFF.

This clonotype was counted a few times. V gene TRBV4-2 combines with J gene TRBJ2-5, with 12 bases lining up with TRBD2. From germline, CDR1 is LGHNA and CDR2 YNFKEQ. J gave up 2 bases and V 0 bases, and 7 bases lay outside the gene matches. The CDR3 contains 18 residues. CDR3 protein: CASSQEGRTSGAQETQYF. The CDR3 bases are TGTGCCAGCAGCCAAGAGGGGCGGACTAGCGGGGCTCAAGAGACCCAGTACTTC.

This clonotype was seen ten or more times. This chain connects TRBV12-3 or TRBV12-4 to TRBJ2-1, with 12 bases identical to TRBD2. V gave up 2 bases and J gave up 4 bases; unmatched junction bases: 9. This CDR3 has 18 amino acids. CDR3 bases: TGTGCCAGCAGTTTAAGCCCTTTGGGACTAGCGGGTTACAATGAGCAGTTCTTC. Its protein is CASSLSPLGLAGYNEQFF.

V usage is TRBV28 and J usage is TRBJ2-5; 7 bases agree with TRBD1. The germline V gene has CDR1 MDHEN and CDR2 SYDVKM. This CDR3 has 16 amino acids. V lost 6 bases and J lost 1; bases outside the gene matches: 11. The CDR3 here is CASSGPRQGFQETQYF. The CDR3 DNA reads as TGTGCCAGCAGCGGACCCCGACAGGGCTTCCAAGAGACCCAGTACTTC.

In its sample, this clonotype was seen a few times. The CDR3 protein is CASSLVVSSGRTDTQYF. The CDR3 DNA follows: TGTGCCAGCAGCTTAGTCGTTTCAAGCGGGAGAACAGATACGCAGTATTTT. The rearrangement joins TRBV7-9 to TRBJ2-3; 8 positions agree with TRBD2. With 1 base clipped from V and 3 bases from J, the junction kept 9 bases outside the gene matches. CDR3 length: 17 residues. CDR1 is SEHNR and CDR2 is FQNEAQ in the germline V gene (reference sequence). The full variable domain, rest sourced from reference TRBV7-9 and TRBJ2-3, is DTGVSQNPRHKITKRGQNVTFRCDPISEHNRLYWYRQTLGQGPEFLTYFQNEAQLEKSRLLSDRFSAERPKGSFSTLEIQRTEQGDSAMYLCASSLVVSSGRTDTQYFGPGTRLTVL.

The table lists this clonotype with many counts. The chain links TRBV2 to TRBJ2-3, with 10 bases aligning to TRBD2. Germline V gene lookup returns CDR1 SNHLY and CDR2 FYNNEI. Germline trimming cut 2 bases from V and 0 bases from J; bases unmatched to any gene: 2. The CDR3 spans 16 residues. The CDR3 nucleotides read TGTGCCAGCAGTGAATTAGCGGGGGGAAGCACAGATACGCAGTATTTT. Its translation: CASSELAGGSTDTQYF. Full variable domain (outside the CDR3, taken from reference TRBV2 and TRBJ2-3): EPEVTQTPSHQVTQMGQEVILRCVPISNHLYFYWYRQILGQKVEFLVSFYNNEISEKSEIFDDQFSVERPDGSNFTLKIRSTKLEDSAMYFCASSELAGGSTDTQYFGPGTRLTVL.

This clonotype was seen only a few times. V and J are TRBV6-1 and TRBJ2-7, with TRBD1 matching over 8 bases. The V gene end was trimmed by 10 bases and the J gene end by 6 bases; junction bases not matched to a gene: 14. Germline V CDR1 and CDR2: MNHNS, SASEGT. The CDR3 consists of 14 residues. The CDR3 DNA follows: TGTGCCACCCCCCCCGACAGGGGATTCTCCGAGCAGTACTTC. It yields the protein CATPPDRGFSEQYF.

This clonotype came up many times. The chain has TRBV2 and TRBJ2-1, with a tentative D call TRBD2 (6 bases). Germline CDR1 reads SNHLY; CDR2 reads FYNNEI. V was shortened by 9 bases and J by 0 bases, with 12 bases between the two germline ends. The CDR3 extends over 14 amino acids. CDR3 bases: TGTGCCAGTAACCGGGAGAGCTCCTACAATGAGCAGTTCTTC. Translation: CASNRESSYNEQFF.